These 27 T cell receptor beta chains originate from one sample sequenced in a study of shared clonotypes between healthy human individuals. Sequencing was performed with immunoSEQ multiplex PCR; in TCRdb, only in-frame clones are kept and a portion is missing. The sample lists approximately 640,000 clones, less than 95% occurring once. Sequenced input: memory CD8+ T cells from PBMCs. Indicated subset: CD45RO+ cells pooled with CCR7-negative TemRA cells. The receptors here all came from a man aged 18-30 years in good health. Some clones in this sample may be carry-over from other donors' samples.

The chain recombines TRBV28 with TRBJ2-7; 8 bases line up with TRBD1. CDR3 length equals 15 residues. Germline values: CDR1 MDHEN, CDR2 SYDVKM. V shed 2 bases, J shed 4 bases, and the junction held 7 bases outside the gene matches. Here the CDR3 reads CASSLALTGGYEQYF. CDR3 nucleotides: TGTGCCAGCAGTTTAGCCCTAACAGGGGGGTACGAGCAGTACTTC.

This clone has a handful of counts. The V and J genes are TRBV15 and TRBJ2-3; possibly TRBD2 for D (7 bases). The CDR3 runs to 14 residues. V was pared by 6 bases and J by 4 bases, with 14 bases between. CDR1 LNHNV and CDR2 YYDKDF come from the germline V gene (reference sequence). CDR3: CATRREGDADTQYF. CDR3 in DNA: TGTGCCACCAGGAGGGAGGGGGATGCAGATACGCAGTATTTT. Looking up the rest from reference TRBV15 and TRBJ2-3 gives the full variable domain: DAMVIQNPRYQVTQFGKPVTLSCSQTLNHNVMYWYQQKSSQAPKLLFHYYDKDFNNEADTPDNFQSRRPNTSFCFLDIRSPGLGDTAMYLCATRREGDADTQYFGPGTRLTVL.

This chain links TRBV6-6 with TRBJ1-2, with 8 bases matching TRBD1. V was pared by 7 bases and J by 11 bases, with 18 bases of the junction left unmatched. The germline V gene encodes CDR1 MNHNY and CDR2 SVGAGI (reference sequence). The CDR3 extends over 15 amino acids. DNA of the CDR3: TGTGCCAGCACCCTAAGGGACAGGCCATCGGGAGGGTACACCTTC. Translating gives CASTLRDRPSGGYTF.

The chain joins TRBV7-9 to TRBJ2-7, with D possibly matching TRBD2 (5 bases). CDR3 length equals 15 residues. The germline V gene encodes CDR1 SEHNR and CDR2 FQNEAQ (reference sequence). V lost 1 base and J 0 bases, leaving 10 bases between the germline ends. The CDR3 DNA follows: TGTGCCAGCAGCTTAGTTGGGGAGAGCTCCTACGAGCAGTACTTC. This translates into CASSLVGESSYEQYF.

The chain is built from TRBV25-1 and TRBJ1-5, with D hard to call. Trimming removed 2 bases at V and 3 bases at J, with 8 bases between. This CDR3 comprises 14 residues. Germline V lookup: CDR1 MGHDK, CDR2 SYGVNS. DNA for the CDR3: TGTGCCAGCAGTGAAACTAGGGTCAATCAGCCCCAGCATTTT. Amino acids: CASSETRVNQPQHF.

The J gene is TRBJ1-1, the V gene TRBV21-1; TRBD1, as called in the table, went unchecked against the DNA. TRBV21-1 is a pseudogene segment. This CDR3 region has 13 residues. CDR3 sequence reads: CASSKLQGPEAFF. The DNA of the CDR3 is TGTGCCAGCAGCAAGTTACAGGGCCCTGAAGCTTTCTTT.

CDR3 sequence reads: CASSWGEGYEQYF. The CDR3 region has the DNA TGTGCCAGCAGTTGGGGGGAGGGGTACGAGCAGTACTTC. The genes are TRBV27 and TRBJ2-7, with 7 positions matching TRBD2. The germline CDR1 and CDR2 sequences are MNHEY and SMNVEV (reference sequence). The junction had 4 bases not matched to a gene; V was cut back by 4 bases and J by 4 bases. The CDR3 is 13 residues long.

The chain has TRBV7-8 and TRBJ1-2; D uncertain. Germline lookup yields CDR1 SGHVS and CDR2 FQNEAQ. The V gene lost 1 base and the J gene lost 1 base, with 10 bases spanning the gap. The CDR3 runs to 15 residues. CDR3 in amino acids: CASSLVGGSNYGYTF. DNA for the CDR3: TGTGCCAGCAGCTTAGTGGGTGGCAGTAACTATGGCTACACCTTC.

This chain joins TRBV27 and TRBJ1-1, with TRBD1 matching over 9 bases. Germline CDR1 and CDR2: MNHEY and SMNVEV (reference sequence). CDR3 length equals 16 residues. Germline trimming cut 5 bases from V and 5 bases from J; bases unmatched to any gene: 12. The CDR3 sequence is CASSIGPGQGPTEAFF. CDR3 DNA sequence: TGTGCCAGCAGTATTGGTCCGGGACAGGGCCCAACTGAAGCTTTCTTT.

The chain recombines TRBV6-5 with TRBJ1-4; D is possibly TRBD1 (6 bases). Germline V gene lookup returns CDR1 MNHEY and CDR2 SVGAGI. The CDR3 is made up of 13 amino acids. V was cut by 4 bases and J by 8 bases, with 11 bases left in between. The CDR3 region has the DNA TGTGCCAGCAGTTTTTCAGGGACAGAAAAACTGTTTTTT. Translated, it gives CASSFSGTEKLFF.

The chain's CDR3 is CASALGTANEKLFF. CDR3 bases: TGTGCTAGTGCCCTCGGGACAGCTAATGAAAAACTGTTTTTT. This chain joins TRBV12-5 and TRBJ1-4; TRBD1 aligns across 7 bases. Germline V gene data show CDR1 as LGHNT and CDR2 as FRNRAP. The CDR3 consists of 14 residues. V gave up 7 bases and J gave up 3 bases; unmatched junction bases: 5.

The V gene is TRBV19, the J gene TRBJ1-1, with D possibly matching TRBD1 (6 bases). This CDR3 is 14 amino acids long. V lost 6 bases to trimming and J lost 0 bases, with 11 bases between them. Germline V gene lookup returns CDR1 LNHDA and CDR2 SQIVND (reference sequence). The CDR3 protein is CASRRQDLNTEAFF. In nucleotides, the CDR3 is TGTGCCAGTAGGAGACAGGACCTGAACACTGAAGCTTTCTTT.

J is TRBJ2-7 and V is TRBV11-2, with TRBD2 as a possible D gene (5 bases). Germline V CDR1 and CDR2: SGHAT, FQNNGV. Trimming took 4 bases from V and 5 from J, leaving 12 bases between them. The CDR3 has 13 residues. CDR3 residues: CASSSSEGHEQYF. CDR3 bases: TGTGCCAGCAGCTCCTCCGAGGGTCACGAGCAGTACTTC.

This chain connects TRBV5-6 to TRBJ1-1; D is unresolved. Germline loops: CDR1 SGHDT, CDR2 YYEEEE. Deletions cut 4 bases from V and 5 bases from J, with 12 bases between. This CDR3 spans 13 amino acids. For the CDR3, the DNA is TGTGCCAGCAGCCCAAGCGGTGGAACTGAAGCTTTCTTT. Translating gives CASSPSGGTEAFF.

The V gene is TRBV5-1, the J gene TRBJ2-5; the D gene is possibly TRBD2 (5 bases). The CDR3 is 15 amino acids. The germline V gene encodes CDR1 SGHRS and CDR2 YFSETQ. The V and J ends lost 2 bases and 5 bases respectively, with 16 bases between them. The CDR3 DNA follows: TGCGCCAGCAGCTTTACAGCTTGGTCGGGGGAGACCCAGTACTTC. It specifies CASSFTAWSGETQYF.

This clone occurred once. The chain employs TRBV9 and TRBJ2-7, with D unclear. The CDR3 loop spans 14 amino acids. Trimming pared 0 bases from V and 5 bases from J, leaving 12 bases between. CDR1 and CDR2 from the germline V gene are SGDLS and YYNGEE. The CDR3 region has the DNA TGTGCCAGCAGCGTAGAGGGCTTACCGAACGAGCAGTACTTC. This translates into CASSVEGLPNEQYF. The full variable domain, completed using reference TRBV9 and TRBJ2-7, is DSGVTQTPKHLITATGQRVTLRCSPRSGDLSVYWYQQSLDQGLQFLIQYYNGEERAKGNILERFSAQQFPDLHSELNLSSLELGDSALYFCASSVEGLPNEQYFGPGTRLTVT.

V is TRBV7-9 and J is TRBJ1-6; no clear D gene. V dropped 1 base and J dropped 5 bases, with 9 bases sitting between them. Germline lookup yields CDR1 SEHNR and CDR2 FQNEAQ (reference sequence). The CDR3 runs 15 residues. CDR3: CASSLGQADNSPLHF. CDR3 nucleotide sequence: TGTGCCAGCAGCTTAGGGCAAGCGGATAATTCACCCCTCCACTTT.

V usage is TRBV25-1 and J usage is TRBJ2-7, with 9 bases matching TRBD1. Germline V gene lookup returns CDR1 MGHDK and CDR2 SYGVNS. The CDR3 length is 14 residues. J gave up 5 bases and V 5 bases, and 7 bases lay outside the gene matches. The CDR3 nucleotides read TGTGCCAGCAGTAGTTACAGGGGGCGCGACGAGCAGTACTTC. This translates into CASSSYRGRDEQYF.

Remarks on this clone: At one boundary the junction diverges from the germline segment, which might be a read error. The chain employs TRBV6-5 and TRBJ2-1; D is unresolved. The CDR3 extends over 13 amino acids. Per germline, CDR1 MNHEY and CDR2 SVGAGI. This chain's CDR3 is CASSSSGGWQPVF. CDR3 DNA: TGTGCCAGCAGCTCCTCCGGTGGCTGGCAGCCGGTCTTC.

The chain joins TRBV7-9 to TRBJ2-1; D is unresolved. With 5 bases removed from V and 8 bases from J, the gap between germline ends came to 13 bases. This CDR3 has 13 residues. From germline, CDR1 is SEHNR and CDR2 FQNEAQ (reference sequence). The CDR3 loop reads CASSTNTDDEQFF. The CDR3 coding sequence is TGTGCCAGCAGCACCAATACTGACGATGAGCAGTTCTTC.

This chain connects TRBV5-1 to TRBJ2-1, with D unclear. V was cut by 0 bases and J by 8 bases, with 15 bases left in between. Per the germline V gene, CDR1 is SGHRS and CDR2 is YFSETQ. The CDR3 extends over 15 amino acids. CDR3 DNA sequence: TGCGCCAGCAGCTTGGATAGTGGCGGAATTGATGAGCAGTTCTTC. Protein: CASSLDSGGIDEQFF.

This chain links TRBV12-2 with TRBJ2-1. TRBV12-2 is reported as a pseudogene. There are 17 residues in the CDR3. The CDR3 loop is CASRLVRTLTLWGFRFF. For the CDR3, the DNA is TGTGCAAGTCGCTTGGTCCGAACACTAACCCTATGGGGGTTCCGGTTCTTC.

The chain joins TRBV4-3 to TRBJ1-4, with D tentatively TRBD1 (5 bases). The germline V gene has CDR1 LGHNA and CDR2 YSLEER. The CDR3 extends over 15 amino acids. V lost 1 base to trimming and J lost 1 base, with 7 bases between them. Here the CDR3 reads CASSQGGGTNEKLFF. DNA of the CDR3: TGCGCCAGCAGCCAAGGGGGGGGAACTAATGAAAAACTGTTTTTT.

This clone was recorded only once. This chain uses TRBV4-1 with TRBJ2-7; D is uncertain. The length of the CDR3 is 16 residues. Germline-derived CDR1 and CDR2 are MGHRA and YSYEKL. The V and J ends lost 0 bases and 1 base respectively, with 13 bases between them. The CDR3 region has the DNA TGCGCCAGCAGCCAAGATATTGCTGCGGATTCCTACGAGCAGTACTTC. This translates into CASSQDIAADSYEQYF.

V gene TRBV27 combines with J gene TRBJ1-2; D is uncertain. The germline CDR1 and CDR2 sequences are MNHEY and SMNVEV (reference sequence). V dropped 4 bases and J dropped 5 bases, with 17 bases sitting between them. The CDR3 consists of 15 residues. DNA for the CDR3: TGTGCCAGCAGTTACCGGGTCTCGGGCGGTTATGGCTACACCTTC. Translating it yields CASSYRVSGGYGYTF.

A word on this clone: One end of the junction does not line up with germline, which may come from a read error. The V call is TRBV25-1, the J call TRBJ2-5; TRBD2 aligns across 13 bases. This CDR3 is built from 14 residues. Germline lookup yields CDR1 MGHDK and CDR2 SYGVNS. The CDR3 is CASSGQGTSGAQYF. CDR3 DNA sequence: TGTGCCAGCAGTGGCCAAGGGACTAGCGGGGCCCAATACTTC.

This chain uses TRBV6-9 with TRBJ1-2; weak D call: TRBD1 (6 bases). The CDR3 loop spans 18 amino acids. Trimming cost V 7 bases and J 4 bases, with 28 bases left between them. Germline CDR1 is MNHGY and CDR2 is SVAAGI. The CDR3 spells CASNDTLAGVDPSYGYTF. In DNA, the CDR3 is TGTGCCAGCAACGATACATTGGCAGGGGTCGACCCTTCCTATGGCTACACCTTC.